This T cell receptor beta chain comes out of a study of T-cell memory formation after mild COVID-19 (dated by TCRdb to about 2021). For the study in its entirety: TCR sequence clusters from the two donors were largely donor specific. Two young, previously healthy adult volunteers made up the cohort, one male and one female. In a couple of donors, T-cell clones that expanded and contracted after mild COVID-19 were followed by sequencing TCRalpha and TCRbeta repertoires longitudinally.

What the research found in general, with its limitations: SARS-CoV-2 specificity was not confirmed for the second-wave clones peaking on day 37. Only a couple of mild cases were covered in the study, and larger cohorts including severe cases with pre-infection samples were considered necessary. Contracting CD4+ clones appeared mostly in the CM and EM memory subsets, whereas CD8+ clones were enriched in EMRA. The detection of some responding clones in pre-infection memory suggests that pre-existing cross-reactive memory T cells joined the SARS-CoV-2 response. Balanced CD4/CD8 phenotypes were observed for clones contracting from day 15 to 85, whereas a bias towards CD4+ was observed for a second wave of clones expanding from day 15 to 37.

Many counts were recorded for this clonotype. Its binding antigen is unknown. Base quality data are lacking; no much larger clone is found one base away. Unmatched junction bases come to 6, with V trimmed by 6 bases and J by 2 bases. Counted from cysteine to phenylalanine, this CDR3 has 14 amino acids. The retained sequence is limited to the CDR3, 42 bases, with the frame set at the first base. Ficoll-Paque density gradient centrifugation was the method used to isolate PBMCs. TCRdb records Illumina NovaSeq 6000 as the sequencer. Using 5'RACE with constant-segment primers, TCRalpha and TCRbeta cDNA libraries were constructed, with sample barcodes and unique molecular identifiers added in the process. RNA was extracted from every sample with Trizol reagent. Library amplification was performed in two PCR steps, and a second sample barcode and Illumina TruSeq adapters were introduced in the second step. Sequencing of the libraries was done on an Illumina NovaSeq, producing 2 x 150 bp paired-end reads. In the authors' own workflow: Reads were demultiplexed and collapsed into UMI-guided consensus sequences with migec v1.2.7. Using mixcr v2.1.11, UMI consensuses were aligned to TRA and TRB V and J templates and then assembled into clonotypes. Clonotypes were classified as expanded or contracted when called significant by both edgeR and NoisET, with noise models trained on biological replicates. For edgeR calls, a false discovery rate-adjusted p below 0.01 and a log2 fold-change threshold of 1 were applied. As an exploratory analysis of dynamics, PCA with hierarchical clustering was applied to max-normalized trajectories of the 1000 most abundant clonotypes. The CD4 or CD8 phenotype of responding clones was assigned using the separately sequenced CD4+ and CD8+ repertoires. The public reads were reanalyzed by TCRdb: fastp trimming at Q25, MiXCR alignment, in-frame beta chains only. CDR3 protein sequences are deduplicated, and each keeps its most common genes and DNA. The V and J calls follow TCRdb's processing rather than the paper's. The sample data list about 14,000 distinct CDR3 sequences, and roughly 20% of these were observed just once. 45% to 50% of the sample belongs to the ten largest clones.

The sequence was collected from an adult woman who had mild COVID-19 (a few samples of this study predate the infection). The sample titles of this study are shuffled in the database, so cell type and time point are left out; the donor was told from shared clones. The chain is encoded by TRBV12-3 or TRBV12-4 joined to TRBJ1-2; TRBD1 matches 7 bases in the middle. Sample: PBMCs or a T cell subset sorted from them (not recorded which). CDR3 sequence: CASSRDRANYGYTF. The DNA sequence follows: TGTGCCAGCAGCCGCGACAGGGCAAACTATGGCTACACCTTC.